This TCR beta chain was profiled in a study of early T cells in non-severe SARS-CoV-2 infection. Study information: The input, bulk RNA from unsorted whole blood, was sequenced, and chains were unpaired.

Overall study findings and caveats: Matching with VDJdb favored anti-spike CD8 responses (missing private and CD4 specificities).

CDR3 length: 13 residues. V lost 2 bases, J lost 3 bases, and 10 bases lay in between. Germline V gene sequence: CDR1 SQVTM, CDR2 ANQGSEA. This clonotype was observed a few times. Its antigen remains unidentified. Individual cDNA molecules received unique molecular identifiers during library preparation. TCRdb itself ran the 5' RACE reads through MiXCR, one entry per CDR3 protein. The sample yields 74,000 or so distinct CDR3 sequences, 9.5% to 15% seen once. The sample taken for sequencing was whole blood. The gene calls are TRBV29-1 and TRBJ1-1; tentatively, D is TRBD1 (5 bases). This receptor was identified in an adult who was a healthcare worker with PCR-confirmed SARS-CoV-2 infection or an uninfected control (not recorded which). DNA of the CDR3: TGCAGCGTTGAACAGGGCAGGGACACTGAAGCTTTCTTT. It is translated as CSVEQGRDTEAFF.